The 7 T cell receptor beta chains below were found in one sample sequenced in a study of T cells in Graves' hyperthyroidism and ophthalmopathy. TCR beta CDR3 regions were amplified from RNA. HTBI primers drove first-round RT-PCR of the TCR CDR3. TCRdb called the multiplex PCR reads again in MiXCR, with one record for every CDR3 protein. Altogether hundreds of thousands of distinct CDR3 sequences are present, about 12% being singletons, with the ten largest covering roughly 9.2%. The specimen was blood. The receptors stem from a woman between 18 and 29 years old with Graves' hyperthyroidism.

In its sample, this clonotype was seen many times. CDR3 nucleotide sequence: TGTGCCAGCAGGCCGGGACTTTTCACAGATACGCAGTATTTT. Residues: CASRPGLFTDTQYF. The chain combines TRBV11-2 with TRBJ2-3; possibly TRBD2 for D (6 bases). V was shortened by 6 bases and J by 2 bases, with 12 bases between the two germline ends. This CDR3 region has 14 residues. Germline V gene lookup returns CDR1 SGHAT and CDR2 FQNNGV.

The table lists this clonotype with a few counts. The CDR3 nucleotides are TGTGCCAGCAGTTATTCTCGGAGAAGTACCTATAATTCACCCCTCCACTTT. It translates to CASSYSRRSTYNSPLHF. The V gene is TRBV6-6, the J gene TRBJ1-6, with no clear D. Germline loops: CDR1 MNHNY, CDR2 SVGAGI (reference sequence). Trimming cost V 3 bases and J 2 bases, with 14 bases left between them. This CDR3 spans 17 amino acids.

The chain recombines TRBV10-1 with TRBJ1-1; D remains ambiguous. This CDR3 spans 14 amino acids. CDR1 is WNHNN, CDR2 SYGVQD, per germline (reference sequence). V lost 2 bases, J lost 4 bases, and 11 bases lay in between. As DNA, the CDR3 is TGCGCCAGCAGTGAGGCTGGGCCGGGCACTGAAGCTTTCTTT. This sequence encodes CASSEAGPGTEAFF.

The genes are TRBV10-3 and TRBJ2-7; 8 bases fit TRBD1. This CDR3 has 13 amino acids. The V and J ends lost 11 bases and 6 bases, in that order; junction bases with no gene match: 12. Germline values: CDR1 ENHRY, CDR2 SYGVKD. CDR3 nucleotide sequence: TGTGCCGCGCAGACAGGGGACCAAGTCGAGCAGTACTTC. Translated, it gives CAAQTGDQVEQYF.

This clonotype was picked up many times. The rearrangement links TRBV5-6 to TRBJ1-1; no firm D call. Germline lookup yields CDR1 SGHDT and CDR2 YYEEEE. The CDR3 spans 16 residues. The V end lost 2 bases, the J end lost 1 base, and 15 bases lay between the germline ends. The CDR3 DNA is TGTGCCAGCAGCTTTAGGTTGAAGGCACCGAACACTGAAGCTTTCTTT. This encodes CASSFRLKAPNTEAFF.

This chain uses TRBV11-2 with TRBJ1-4; D is unresolved. The CDR3 extends over 13 amino acids. In germline, CDR1 is SGHAT, CDR2 FQNNGV. The V and J ends lost 5 bases and 12 bases respectively, with 16 bases between them. As DNA, the CDR3 is TGTGCCAGCAGCCTCCGGGCCCTCGGGCAACTGTTTTTT. Protein product: CASSLRALGQLFF.

Points on this clonotype: A much larger clone differs from this one at a single base, so this may be a read error. The chain has TRBV20-1 and TRBJ1-1; D call uncertain. This CDR3 is built from 12 residues. Germline CDR1 DFQATT, CDR2 SNEGSKA (reference sequence). Between the trimmed V and J ends, which lost 3 bases and 1 base, there was a span of 6 bases. The CDR3 DNA reads as TGCAGTGCTAGGGAATCGAACACTGAAGCTTTCTTT. Amino acids: CSARESNTEAFF.